A selection of T cell receptor beta chains follows, all from one sample in a study of T cell responses to AZD1222 COVID-19 vaccine. This table comes from immunoSEQ multiplex PCR, and its TCRdb copy is limited to in-frame clones, with some not included. The sample contains some 280,000 clones, roughly 93% of which appear only once. The source material was peripheral blood, sampled 28 days after the second AZD1222 dose. The receptors here all came from an adult who received the AZD1222 COVID-19 vaccine. The CDR3 runs from the conserved cysteine through the conserved F or W. The order of the fields is V gene, clone size, J gene, D gene, CDR3 protein, CDR3 DNA. D genes are given only for firm matches. The size field is filled for only some rows; it gives once, few, many or a size class.

>TRBV18|once|TRBJ1-6|TRBD1
CASSPQTGVNSPLHF
TGTGCCAGCTCACCGCAGACAGGGGTTAATTCACCCCTCCACTTT
>TRBV28|once|TRBJ2-7|NA
CASSLTQIYEQYF
TGTGCCAGCAGTCTAACTCAGATCTACGAGCAGTACTTC
>TRBV28|NA|TRBJ1-3|NA
CASSLYTGRNTIYF
TGTGCCAGCAGTTTATACACAGGGAGAAACACCATATATTTT
>TRBV7-9|NA|TRBJ1-2|TRBD1
CASSLGAAGQGGYGYTF
TGTGCCAGCAGCTTAGGTGCGGCGGGACAGGGGGGCTATGGCTACACCTTC
>TRBV28|NA|TRBJ1-5|NA
CASSFGGYSNQPQHF
TGTGCCAGCAGTTTCGGGGGATATAGCAATCAGCCCCAGCATTTT
>TRBV6-1|NA|TRBJ2-1|NA
CASSDNTRPNEQFF
TGTGCCAGCAGTGACAATACCCGCCCCAATGAGCAGTTCTTC
>TRBV5-5|NA|TRBJ2-3|NA
CASSFGPLITDTQYF
TGTGCCAGCAGCTTCGGGCCCTTGATCACAGATACGCAGTATTTT
>TRBV20-1|NA|TRBJ1-2|TRBD1
CRHRGLDGYTF
TGCAGACACAGGGGTCTTGATGGCTACACCTTC
>TRBV7-2|NA|TRBJ2-3|NA
CASSGTQVTTDTQYF
TGTGCCAGCAGCGGGACTCAGGTGACCACAGATACGCAGTATTTT
>TRBV6-1|once|TRBJ2-3|NA
CASSETSWSGLDTDTQYF
TGTGCCAGCAGTGAAACGAGTTGGAGCGGGTTAGACACAGATACGCAGTATTTT
>TRBV5-6|NA|TRBJ1-3|TRBD1
CASSFAGTVSGNTIYF
TGTGCCAGCAGCTTTGCTGGGACAGTCTCTGGAAACACCATATATTTT
>TRBV19|NA|TRBJ1-2|TRBD1
CASRTGGGGYGYTF
TGTGCCAGTCGGACAGGGGGCGGTGGATATGGCTACACCTTC
>TRBV28|NA|TRBJ1-1|TRBD1
CASSLGRGKDTEAFF
TGTGCCAGCAGTTTAGGCAGGGGGAAGGACACTGAAGCTTTCTTT
>TRBV6-2/TRBV6-3|NA|TRBJ2-5|TRBD2
CASSQDLAGVDETQYF
TGTGCCAGCAGTCAGGATCTAGCGGGAGTGGATGAGACCCAGTACTTC
>TRBV5-1|NA|TRBJ2-7|NA
CASSWTQGRLASEQYF
TGCGCCAGCAGCTGGACCCAGGGAAGGCTAGCCAGCGAGCAGTACTTC
>TRBV11-2|NA|TRBJ2-3|NA
CASRRGTDTQYF
TGTGCCAGCAGGAGGGGTACAGATACGCAGTATTTT
>TRBV7-6|NA|TRBJ1-1|NA
CASSLGDTPNTEAFF
TGTGCCAGCAGCTTAGGAGACACGCCGAACACTGAAGCTTTCTTT
>TRBV24-1|NA|TRBJ2-1|TRBD2
CATSLAGSYNEQFF
TGTGCCACCTCCCTAGCGGGGTCGTACAATGAGCAGTTCTTC
>TRBV7-9|once|TRBJ1-2|TRBD1
CASSPRTGGYGYTF
TGTGCCAGCAGCCCAAGGACAGGGGGCTATGGCTACACCTTC
>TRBV5-1|NA|TRBJ1-2|NA
CASSLEGDLSHGYTF
TGCGCCAGCAGCTTGGAGGGGGATCTCTCTCATGGCTACACCTTC
>TRBV13|NA|TRBJ1-3|NA
CASSLDSGAGQRNTIYF
TGTGCCAGCAGCTTAGATTCAGGGGCAGGTCAAAGAAACACCATATATTTT
>TRBV28|NA|TRBJ1-2|NA
CASSWTESYGYTF
TGTGCCAGCAGTTGGACAGAGAGCTATGGCTACACCTTC
>TRBV28|NA|TRBJ2-7|TRBD2
CASTPVGGSSYEQYF
TGTGCCAGCACCCCGGTGGGGGGGAGCTCCTACGAGCAGTACTTC